This is a list of T cell receptor beta chains from one sample in a study of cytomegalovirus exposure and HLA in healthy donors. Assay used: immunoSEQ multiplex PCR; TCRdb lists only in-frame clones, some missing. The sample yields roughly 100,000 clones, around 74% seen once. Sequencing input: PBMCs. The source of these receptors is a woman between 35 and 50 years old in good health and CMV-seropositive. CDR3s include the opening cysteine and the closing phenylalanine or tryptophan. The D gene is left open where the match is weak. For some rows the clone size is stated as once, few or many, or as a class when expanded; others skip it.

v_gene: TRBV18; d_gene: NA; abundance: NA; j_gene: TRBJ1-6; CDR3nt: TGTGCCAGCTCACAGTCCGGGACTAGCCCCTATAATTCACCCCTCCACTTT; CDR3aa: CASSQSGTSPYNSPLHF
v_gene: TRBV18; d_gene: TRBD1; abundance: NA; j_gene: TRBJ2-7; CDR3nt: TGTGCCAGCTCATCCTGGGACAGGGGGCTCAACGAGCAGTACTTC; CDR3aa: CASSSWDRGLNEQYF
v_gene: TRBV5-1; d_gene: TRBD2; abundance: NA; j_gene: TRBJ2-7; CDR3nt: TGCGCCAGCAGCCGGGGGGTCGCTTCCTACGAGCAGTACTTC; CDR3aa: CASSRGVASYEQYF
v_gene: TRBV7-9; d_gene: NA; abundance: NA; j_gene: TRBJ2-7; CDR3nt: TGTGCCAGCAGATCGACAGGCCCGTCCTACGAGCAGTACTTC; CDR3aa: CASRSTGPSYEQYF
v_gene: TRBV7-9; d_gene: NA; abundance: NA; j_gene: TRBJ1-2; CDR3nt: TGTGCCAGCAGCTTAGACGCAGGGGTGGGCTACACCTTC; CDR3aa: CASSLDAGVGYTF
v_gene: TRBV5-1; d_gene: NA; abundance: few; j_gene: TRBJ1-2; CDR3nt: TGCGCCAGCAGCTTCGGGATTCCCTATGGCTACACCTTC; CDR3aa: CASSFGIPYGYTF
v_gene: TRBV5-1; d_gene: TRBD2; abundance: NA; j_gene: TRBJ2-5; CDR3nt: TGCGCCAGCAGCCCGGGGGGACTACGGGTACAAGAGACCCAGTACTTC; CDR3aa: CASSPGGLRVQETQYF
v_gene: TRBV18; d_gene: NA; abundance: NA; j_gene: TRBJ2-7; CDR3nt: TGTGCCAGCTCATTACAGGGTGTCTACGAGCAGTACTTC; CDR3aa: CASSLQGVYEQYF
v_gene: TRBV7-6; d_gene: NA; abundance: NA; j_gene: TRBJ1-2; CDR3nt: TGTGCCAGCAGCCCATCGACGGGAGTTAACTATGGCTACACCTTC; CDR3aa: CASSPSTGVNYGYTF
v_gene: TRBV29-1; d_gene: TRBD2; abundance: NA; j_gene: TRBJ2-3; CDR3nt: TGCAGCGTTTGGGGCGGCGGGAGGGCCACAGATACGCAGTATTTT; CDR3aa: CSVWGGGRATDTQYF
v_gene: TRBV2; d_gene: TRBD1; abundance: once; j_gene: TRBJ2-1; CDR3nt: TGTGCCAGCAGAGGACCGGACAGGGAAAAACCCTATGAGCAGTTCTTC; CDR3aa: CASRGPDREKPYEQFF
v_gene: TRBV27; d_gene: TRBD1; abundance: NA; j_gene: TRBJ1-5; CDR3nt: TGTGCCAGCAGTTTTACAGGGGGCGGCCAGTCCCAGCATTTT; CDR3aa: CASSFTGGGQSQHF
v_gene: TRBV27; d_gene: TRBD2; abundance: NA; j_gene: TRBJ2-5; CDR3nt: TGTGCCAGCAGTGGGGGGGACGGAGTTGGCGCGGAGACCCAGTACTTC; CDR3aa: CASSGGDGVGAETQYF
v_gene: TRBV6-4; d_gene: NA; abundance: NA; j_gene: TRBJ2-3; CDR3nt: TGTGCCAGCAGCCTGACCCAATACGGGGCAGATACGCAGTATTTT; CDR3aa: CASSLTQYGADTQYF
v_gene: TRBV6-5; d_gene: TRBD1; abundance: few; j_gene: TRBJ1-1; CDR3nt: TGTGCCAGCAGTTCCGGACAGGGGGCTTTCTTT; CDR3aa: CASSSGQGAFF
v_gene: TRBV9; d_gene: TRBD2; abundance: NA; j_gene: TRBJ2-3; CDR3nt: TGTGCCAGCAGCGTAGGCCCAGCGGGGGTATTAGATACGCAGTATTTT; CDR3aa: CASSVGPAGVLDTQYF
v_gene: TRBV9; d_gene: TRBD1; abundance: NA; j_gene: TRBJ2-1; CDR3nt: TGTGCCAGCAGCGGCGCGGGACAGGTCTCCTACAATGAGCAGTTCTTC; CDR3aa: CASSGAGQVSYNEQFF
v_gene: TRBV11-2; d_gene: NA; abundance: NA; j_gene: TRBJ2-2; CDR3nt: TGTGCCACCTCGCGGGGAAACACCGGGGAGCTGTTTTTT; CDR3aa: CATSRGNTGELFF
v_gene: TRBV6-5; d_gene: NA; abundance: NA; j_gene: TRBJ1-3; CDR3nt: TGTGCCAGCAGCAGATTCTCTGGAAACACCATATATTTT; CDR3aa: CASSRFSGNTIYF
v_gene: TRBV6-1; d_gene: NA; abundance: NA; j_gene: TRBJ2-7; CDR3nt: TGTGCCAGCAGTGAGCGGGGAACCTACGAGCAGTACTTC; CDR3aa: CASSERGTYEQYF
v_gene: TRBV5-1; d_gene: TRBD1; abundance: NA; j_gene: TRBJ2-4; CDR3nt: TGCGCCAGCAGCTTGGAAGGGGGCGAAAACATTCAGTACTTC; CDR3aa: CASSLEGGENIQYF
v_gene: TRBV28; d_gene: TRBD1; abundance: few; j_gene: TRBJ1-6; CDR3nt: TGTGCCAGCAGATTAGCCCCGGGACAGGGGAGGGGGAGAGAGACACCCCTCCACTTT; CDR3aa: CASRLAPGQGRGRETPLHF
v_gene: TRBV29-1; d_gene: NA; abundance: NA; j_gene: TRBJ1-2; CDR3nt: TGCAGCGCTGAAGAGGCTTATGGCTACACCTTC; CDR3aa: CSAEEAYGYTF
v_gene: TRBV19; d_gene: NA; abundance: NA; j_gene: TRBJ1-1; CDR3nt: TGTGCCAGTAGTACCGTCCTCGAGGCTTTCTTT; CDR3aa: CASSTVLEAFF
v_gene: TRBV9; d_gene: TRBD2; abundance: NA; j_gene: TRBJ2-7; CDR3nt: TGTGCCAGCAGCGAACAGCCCGAGCGGGACCCCTACGAGCAGTACTTC; CDR3aa: CASSEQPERDPYEQYF
v_gene: TRBV7-2; d_gene: NA; abundance: NA; j_gene: TRBJ1-4; CDR3nt: TGTGCCAGCGGCAGGGCAACTAATGAAAAACTGTTTTTT; CDR3aa: CASGRATNEKLFF
v_gene: TRBV7-7; d_gene: TRBD2; abundance: NA; j_gene: TRBJ2-3; CDR3nt: TGTGCCAGCGCGGGAGGTGGCACAGATACGCAGTATTTT; CDR3aa: CASAGGGTDTQYF
v_gene: TRBV5-1; d_gene: NA; abundance: NA; j_gene: TRBJ1-3; CDR3nt: TGCGCCAGCAGCTTGGCCGGGACAAAATTTGGAAACACCATATATTTT; CDR3aa: CASSLAGTKFGNTIYF
v_gene: TRBV29-1; d_gene: NA; abundance: NA; j_gene: TRBJ1-2; CDR3nt: TGCAGCGTTGATCCCTTTGGACAGGGCTACACCTTC; CDR3aa: CSVDPFGQGYTF
v_gene: TRBV2; d_gene: NA; abundance: NA; j_gene: TRBJ1-1; CDR3nt: TGTGCCAGCACCGACTTTCCCCCGGGAGGGAACACTGAAGCTTTCTTT; CDR3aa: CASTDFPPGGNTEAFF
v_gene: TRBV7-2; d_gene: NA; abundance: NA; j_gene: TRBJ1-1; CDR3nt: TGTGCCAGCAGCTTAGGGGGCCACACTGAAGCTTTCTTT; CDR3aa: CASSLGGHTEAFF
v_gene: TRBV11-3; d_gene: TRBD2; abundance: NA; j_gene: TRBJ2-5; CDR3nt: TGTGCCAGCAGCTTAGGCGGGAGCGGAGAGACCCAGTACTTC; CDR3aa: CASSLGGSGETQYF
v_gene: TRBV4-3; d_gene: NA; abundance: NA; j_gene: TRBJ1-5; CDR3nt: TGCGCCAGCAGCCAAGATTTCGGACAGTACTCGAATCAGTCCCAGCATTTT; CDR3aa: CASSQDFGQYSNQSQHF
v_gene: TRBV7-9; d_gene: TRBD2; abundance: NA; j_gene: TRBJ2-7; CDR3nt: TGTTCCAGCAGCACCCGCCGGACTAGCGGATCCTACGAGCAGTACTTC; CDR3aa: CSSSTRRTSGSYEQYF
v_gene: TRBV7-2; d_gene: NA; abundance: NA; j_gene: TRBJ2-7; CDR3nt: TGTGCCAGCAGCCTTACACGGGACTCCGCGTACGAGCAGTACTTC; CDR3aa: CASSLTRDSAYEQYF
v_gene: TRBV6-5; d_gene: NA; abundance: NA; j_gene: TRBJ1-2; CDR3nt: TGTGCCAGCAGTTACGGGGGGGCGGACGGCTACACCTTC; CDR3aa: CASSYGGADGYTF
v_gene: TRBV4-1; d_gene: NA; abundance: NA; j_gene: TRBJ2-2; CDR3nt: TGCGCCAGCAGCCAAGAAGGGGCGAACACCGGGGAGCTGTTTTTT; CDR3aa: CASSQEGANTGELFF
v_gene: TRBV18; d_gene: NA; abundance: NA; j_gene: TRBJ1-4; CDR3nt: TGTGCCAGCTCACCACCACAGCCAGAAAAACTGTTTTTT; CDR3aa: CASSPPQPEKLFF
v_gene: TRBV7-2; d_gene: NA; abundance: NA; j_gene: TRBJ1-2; CDR3nt: TGTGCCAGCAGCTTTGAGAACTATGGCTACACCTTC; CDR3aa: CASSFENYGYTF
v_gene: TRBV19; d_gene: NA; abundance: NA; j_gene: TRBJ1-2; CDR3nt: TGTGCCAGTAGTCATCCAGGGGAGGGGTATGGCTACACCTTC; CDR3aa: CASSHPGEGYGYTF
v_gene: TRBV21-1; d_gene: NA; abundance: NA; j_gene: TRBJ2-7; CDR3nt: TGTGCCAGCAGCCTTCAGGGACAGGATTCCTACGAGCAGTACTTC; CDR3aa: CASSLQGQDSYEQYF
v_gene: TRBV13; d_gene: TRBD2; abundance: few; j_gene: TRBJ2-5; CDR3nt: TGTGCCAGCAGCTTTTCTGCTAGCGGGATCGAGGAGACCCAGTACTTC; CDR3aa: CASSFSASGIEETQYF
v_gene: TRBV5-5; d_gene: NA; abundance: NA; j_gene: TRBJ2-7; CDR3nt: TGTGCCAGCAGCTTCGAAATAGCCCCGTGGTACGAGCAGTACTTC; CDR3aa: CASSFEIAPWYEQYF
v_gene: TRBV7-8; d_gene: TRBD1; abundance: once; j_gene: TRBJ1-4; CDR3nt: TGTGCCAGCAGCTTAGTACAGGGGGCGCGAGGAAAACTGTTTTTT; CDR3aa: CASSLVQGARGKLFF
v_gene: TRBV15; d_gene: TRBD2; abundance: NA; j_gene: TRBJ2-1; CDR3nt: TGTGCCACCAGCGTAGGAACTAGCGGGGTAGATGAGCAGTTCTTC; CDR3aa: CATSVGTSGVDEQFF
v_gene: TRBV6-5; d_gene: TRBD1; abundance: NA; j_gene: TRBJ1-4; CDR3nt: TGTGCCAGCAGTTACTCGATTGGGGCAGGGGGGGAAAAACTGTTTTTT; CDR3aa: CASSYSIGAGGEKLFF
v_gene: TRBV7-8; d_gene: NA; abundance: few; j_gene: TRBJ1-2; CDR3nt: TGTGCCAGCAGCTTAGTAGTGTCAAGCTCGTATGGCTACACCTTC; CDR3aa: CASSLVVSSSYGYTF
v_gene: TRBV19; d_gene: NA; abundance: few; j_gene: TRBJ1-1; CDR3nt: TGTGCCAGTAGTATCCTCAGGTCAGGTACACGAAACACTGAAGCTTTCTTT; CDR3aa: CASSILRSGTRNTEAFF
v_gene: TRBV5-6; d_gene: NA; abundance: NA; j_gene: TRBJ2-3; CDR3nt: TGTGCCAGCAGCTTCGCGGACTGGGCGGGGGATACGCAGTATTTT; CDR3aa: CASSFADWAGDTQYF
v_gene: TRBV5-1; d_gene: TRBD2; abundance: NA; j_gene: TRBJ2-3; CDR3nt: TGCGCCAGCAGCTTGGAGGGCCTAGCGGGAGGGACAGATACGCAGTATTTT; CDR3aa: CASSLEGLAGGTDTQYF
v_gene: TRBV6-6; d_gene: TRBD1; abundance: few; j_gene: TRBJ1-3; CDR3nt: TGTGCCAGCAGTTCACAGGGGCCTGGAAACACCATATATTTT; CDR3aa: CASSSQGPGNTIYF
v_gene: TRBV4-2; d_gene: NA; abundance: NA; j_gene: TRBJ1-5; CDR3nt: TGTGCCAGCAGCCGGGGCAGAGACAATCAGCCCCAGCATTTT; CDR3aa: CASSRGRDNQPQHF
v_gene: TRBV6-5; d_gene: NA; abundance: few; j_gene: TRBJ1-1; CDR3nt: TGTGCCAGCAGTTACTCGGCAAACACTGAAGCTTTCTTT; CDR3aa: CASSYSANTEAFF
v_gene: TRBV5-1; d_gene: TRBD2; abundance: few; j_gene: TRBJ2-2; CDR3nt: TGCGCCAGCAGCTTGGCCCGGAGCGGGAGCGTCACCGGGGAGCTGTTTTTT; CDR3aa: CASSLARSGSVTGELFF
v_gene: TRBV4-2; d_gene: NA; abundance: few; j_gene: TRBJ1-5; CDR3nt: TGTGCCAGCAGCCAAGGAGCCGGGTGGTATAGCAATCAGCCCCAGCATTTT; CDR3aa: CASSQGAGWYSNQPQHF
v_gene: TRBV19; d_gene: NA; abundance: NA; j_gene: TRBJ1-2; CDR3nt: TGTGCCAGTAGTATTACAGGGAGTAACTACTATGGCTACACCTTC; CDR3aa: CASSITGSNYYGYTF
v_gene: TRBV7-2; d_gene: TRBD2; abundance: once; j_gene: TRBJ2-1; CDR3nt: TGTGCCAGCAGCCCCCGGGGAGCGGGAGGGCTAAATGAGCAGTTCTTC; CDR3aa: CASSPRGAGGLNEQFF
v_gene: TRBV2; d_gene: NA; abundance: few; j_gene: TRBJ1-5; CDR3nt: TGTGCCAGCTCCCTTGGACAGCAGAATCAGCCCCAGCATTTT; CDR3aa: CASSLGQQNQPQHF